The sequence of this TCR beta chain was determined in a study of cytomegalovirus exposure and HLA in healthy donors. Points from the study as a whole: Available immune exposure information was restricted to CMV serostatus only. Presence/absence analyses assumed roughly uniform sequencing depth across donors, which may not hold.

The PCR made use of 60 Vbeta and 13 Jbeta primers. The table came from immunoSEQ multiplex PCR; TCRdb's copy has only in-frame clones and leaves some out. The sample holds fewer than 120,000 clones, 75% to 90% seen once. Germline V lookup: CDR1 MNHEY, CDR2 SMNVEV (reference sequence). Trimming stripped 2 bases from V and 3 bases from J, with 13 bases between. The CDR3 extends over 15 amino acids. Only one count was recorded for this clone. Its antigen is not known. This chain uses TRBV27 with TRBJ1-2; D remains unclear. Sequencing was carried out using PBMCs. The sequence was collected from a man aged 35 to 55 in good health and CMV-seronegative. The CDR3 spells CASSLIGSDYYGYTF. DNA of the CDR3: TGTGCCAGCAGTTTAATAGGTTCTGACTACTATGGCTACACCTTC.